The clone carrying this T cell receptor beta chain was detected ten times or more. Its antigen remains unknown. TCR beta CDR3 sequences were amplified from RNA transcripts. The TCR CDR3 first-round RT-PCR relied on the HTBI primer set. TCRdb redid the calling of the multiplex PCR reads with MiXCR, one entry per CDR3 protein. In the table there are about 480,000 distinct CDR3 sequences, approximately 15% of which are singletons. Stable Graves' hyperthyroidism denoted no ophthalmopathy progression over 18 months. Recently diagnosed hyperthyroidism of less than 2 months' duration affected patients aged 18 to 65. The sample originates from a study of T cells in Graves' hyperthyroidism and ophthalmopathy. V dropped 4 bases and J dropped 5 bases, with 12 bases sitting between them. This CDR3 region has 14 residues. Study observations and caveats: Most clonotypes that expanded in the thyroid above 0.001 also showed up in blood.

Sequencing was carried out using blood. This receptor was taken from a woman aged 18-29 years with Graves' hyperthyroidism. The chain is built from TRBV12-3 or TRBV12-4 and TRBJ1-3; perhaps TRBD1 as D (6 bases). CDR3: CASSSSGDRNTIYF. CDR3 nucleotide sequence: TGTGCCAGCAGTTCTTCAGGGGATAGAAACACCATATATTTT.